These 26 T cell receptor beta chains share one sample of origin, sequenced in a study of CD8 T cell repertoires and HIV-1 epitope variants. The protocol was immunoSEQ multiplex PCR, while the TCRdb copy is restricted to in-frame clones and leaves out a portion. Of about 5,000 clones in the sample, 50% to 70% were seen once. Antigens of these TCRs are unknown. Sequences were obtained from cultured CD8+ T cells derived from PBMCs. These receptors all stem from a male donor with HIV.

The V call is TRBV7-6, the J call TRBJ2-4; D unclear. Germline loops: CDR1 SGHVS, CDR2 FNYEAQ. Deletions cut 3 bases from V and 8 bases from J, with 17 bases between. This CDR3 spans 15 amino acids. CDR3 nucleotide sequence: TGTGCCAGCAGCTTGAGTGACTCAACAAAAGACATTCAGTACTTC. It translates to CASSLSDSTKDIQYF.

In its sample, this clone is medium-sized. Here the CDR3 reads CASSPVPDIGRAQPQHF. DNA of the CDR3: TGCGCCAGCAGCCCGGTACCTGACATCGGGAGGGCTCAGCCCCAGCATTTT. This chain connects TRBV5-1 to TRBJ1-5; D not resolved. Germline V gives CDR1 SGHRS, CDR2 YFSETQ. Deletions cut 4 bases from V and 6 bases from J, with 23 bases between. The CDR3 has 17 residues.

The V call is TRBV19, the J call TRBJ1-5; D remains unclear. The germline V and J ends were trimmed by 5 bases and 2 bases, with 13 bases remaining between them. Germline V gene data show CDR1 as LNHDA and CDR2 as SQIVND (reference sequence). The CDR3 consists of 15 residues. The CDR3: CASSVGEWGNQPQHF. Written as DNA, the CDR3 is TGTGCCAGTAGTGTCGGGGAATGGGGCAATCAGCCCCAGCATTTT.

CDR3 sequence: CASSQAPLPLDLDEQFF. The CDR3, as DNA: TGCGCCAGCAGCCAAGCCCCCCTACCACTAGATCTAGATGAGCAGTTCTTC. The chain recombines TRBV4-3 with TRBJ2-1; D may be TRBD2 (5 bases). Trimming took off 1 base at V and 8 bases at J, with 21 bases between the two ends. Germline CDR1 reads LGHNA; CDR2 reads YSLEER. The CDR3 extends over 17 amino acids.

This clone was seen a few times. CDR3 coding DNA: TGTGCCAGCAGTTACGTCGGAGATACCTACGAGCAGTACTTC. Translated: CASSYVGDTYEQYF. The rearrangement uses TRBV6-5 and TRBJ2-7; D is uncertain. The CDR3 totals 14 residues. In germline, CDR1 is MNHEY, CDR2 SVGAGI. V was shortened by 2 bases and J by 2 bases, with 10 bases between the two germline ends.

This chain connects TRBV2 to TRBJ2-7; 12 bases match TRBD2. CDR3 length: 15 amino acids. CDR1 SNHLY and CDR2 FYNNEI come from the germline V gene. V shed 0 bases, J shed 6 bases, and the junction held 3 bases outside the gene matches. The CDR3 DNA follows: TGTGCCAGCAGTGAAGCCGGGACTAGCGGGTCCGAGCAGTACTTC. This gives the protein CASSEAGTSGSEQYF.

CDR3 sequence: CAWSSGTGDFF. The CDR3 DNA sequence: TGTGCCTGGAGCAGCGGGACAGGGGATTTCTTC. The rearrangement joins TRBV30 to TRBJ2-1, with TRBD1 matching over 10 bases. This CDR3 comprises 11 residues. Per the germline V gene, CDR1 is GTSNPN and CDR2 is SVGIG (reference sequence). V lost 3 bases, J lost 16 bases, and 6 bases stayed unmatched.

V and J are TRBV11-3 and TRBJ1-4; D not certain. Germline V lookup: CDR1 SGHNT, CDR2 YENEEA. The CDR3 consists of 15 residues. V was pared by 1 base and J by 8 bases, with 14 bases between. This CDR3 reads CASSLGNREREKLFF. CDR3 bases: TGTGCCAGCAGCTTAGGTAACAGAGAGCGGGAAAAACTGTTTTTT. The whole variable domain, remainder taken from reference TRBV11-3 and TRBJ1-4, is EAGVVQSPRYKIIEKKQPVAFWCNPISGHNTLYWYLQNLGQGPELLIRYENEEAVDDSQLPKDRFSAERLKGVDSTLKIQPAELGDSAVYLCASSLGNREREKLFFGSGTQLSVL.

This chain connects TRBV19 to TRBJ2-5, with D possibly being TRBD1 (8 bases). This CDR3 is built from 17 residues. Germline lookup yields CDR1 LNHDA and CDR2 SQIVND (reference sequence). Trimming left V 0 bases short and J 5 bases short, with 19 bases between. CDR3 residues: CASSIDALDRGGETQYF. In nucleotides, the CDR3 is TGTGCCAGTAGTATAGACGCCCTTGACAGGGGAGGGGAGACCCAGTACTTC.

The sample holds one count of this clone. The chain employs TRBV5-4 and TRBJ2-7; 8 bases fit TRBD2. The germline gives CDR1 SGHNT, CDR2 YYREEE (reference sequence). Losses at the gene ends were 1 base for V and 6 bases for J; bases not matched to a gene: 0. CDR3 length: 12 amino acids. CDR3 coding DNA: TGTGCCAGCAGCTTGCGGGGGGGCGAGCAGTACTTC. This gives the protein CASSLRGGEQYF.

The rearrangement links TRBV4-1 to TRBJ1-2; 10 nucleotides agree with TRBD1. Germline V gene lookup returns CDR1 MGHRA and CDR2 YSYEKL. V shed 0 bases and J 3 bases; nucleotides not matched to a gene: 7. The CDR3 length is 17 residues. The chain's CDR3 is CASSQDRQGAQDYGYTF. CDR3 bases: TGCGCCAGCAGCCAAGATCGACAGGGGGCTCAGGACTATGGCTACACCTTC.

This rearrangement joins TRBV7-9 to TRBJ2-1; the match to TRBD1 covers 9 bases. The CDR3 has 12 amino acids. J gave up 8 bases and V 5 bases, and 1 base lay outside the gene matches. CDR1 SEHNR and CDR2 FQNEAQ come from the germline V gene (reference sequence). Here the CDR3 DNA reads TGTGCCAGCAGCGGGACAGGGTATGAGCAGTTCTTC. Encoded protein: CASSGTGYEQFF.

This chain connects TRBV5-6 to TRBJ2-2, with D uncertain. CDR1 is SGHDT and CDR2 is YYEEEE in the germline V gene. V lost 4 bases and J lost 0, with 4 bases in between. The CDR3 has 13 amino acids. In DNA form, the CDR3 reads TGTGCCAGCAGCCCCGCGAACACCGGGGAGCTGTTTTTT. This translates into CASSPANTGELFF.

This chain connects TRBV11-2 to TRBJ1-1; 9 bases fit TRBD1. Germline V lookup: CDR1 SGHAT, CDR2 FQNNGV. The ends lost 1 base at V and 2 bases at J; junction bases unmatched: 8. The length of the CDR3 is 17 residues. Written as DNA, the CDR3 is TGTGCCAGCAGCTTAGCCCGACAGGGGGTGAAAAACACTGAAGCTTTCTTT. Translating it yields CASSLARQGVKNTEAFF.

In this sample, this clone turned up a few times. CDR3 sequence reads: CASGPTGSTGELFF. The CDR3 DNA reads TGTGCCAGCGGCCCGACAGGGAGCACCGGGGAGCTGTTTTTT. V gene TRBV9 combines with J gene TRBJ2-2, with TRBD1 identical over 7 bases. CDR1 is SGDLS and CDR2 is YYNGEE in the germline V gene. The CDR3 has 14 residues. Trimming took 7 bases from V and 4 from J; bases not matched to a gene: 7.

This clone was observed a handful of times. The chain employs TRBV11-2 and TRBJ1-5; D might be TRBD1 (5 bases). Trimming removed 5 bases at V and 6 bases at J, with 14 bases between. CDR3 length: 14 amino acids. Germline V CDR1 and CDR2: SGHAT, FQNNGV. The CDR3 loop is CASSRDQEGQPQHF. DNA of the CDR3: TGTGCCAGCAGCAGGGACCAGGAGGGTCAGCCCCAGCATTTT.

This clone was seen only a few times. The chain links TRBV28 to TRBJ1-3; D perhaps matches TRBD1 (5 bases). The germline CDR1 and CDR2 sequences are MDHEN and SYDVKM. The V gene lost 3 bases and the J gene lost 7 bases, with 7 bases spanning the gap. CDR3 size: 12 residues. The chain's CDR3 is CASSFRDNTIYF. The CDR3 DNA reads as TGTGCCAGCAGTTTCCGGGACAACACCATATATTTT.

V is TRBV28 and J is TRBJ2-5; D might be TRBD2 (6 bases). CDR3 length: 13 residues. Per germline, CDR1 MDHEN and CDR2 SYDVKM. The V end lost 8 bases, the J end lost 7 bases, and 17 bases lay between the germline ends. Here the CDR3 reads CASRPGVLGTQYF. CDR3 sequence (DNA): TGTGCCAGCCGACCGGGAGTGCTGGGGACCCAGTACTTC.

By share of the sample, this clone is medium-sized. The V gene is TRBV28, the J gene TRBJ2-7; D remains unclear. The germline V gene has CDR1 MDHEN and CDR2 SYDVKM. This CDR3 is built from 20 residues. V lost 3 bases to trimming and J lost 2 bases, with 29 bases between them. The CDR3 loop is CASSFPPPSPNTPTTYEQYF. CDR3 bases: TGTGCCAGCAGTTTCCCCCCCCCTAGTCCCAATACACCTACCACCTACGAGCAGTACTTC.

The rearrangement uses TRBV7-9 and TRBJ2-3; 7 bases fit TRBD1. The CDR3 is 16 amino acids. CDR1 is SEHNR, CDR2 FQNEAQ, per germline (reference sequence). The J segment lost 4 bases and the V segment lost 4 bases, leaving 11 bases of the junction unmatched. As DNA, the CDR3 is TGTGCCAGCAGCTCGCTAACAGGGGAACATCCAGATACGCAGTATTTT. Translated, it gives CASSSLTGEHPDTQYF.

This clone came up a few times. CDR3 sequence: CASSLASYEQYF. For the CDR3, the DNA is TGTGCCAGCAGTCTGGCCTCCTACGAGCAGTACTTC. This chain joins TRBV5-4 and TRBJ2-7, with D unresolved. This CDR3 region has 12 residues. Germline assignment: CDR1 SGHNT and CDR2 YYREEE (reference sequence). Deletions cut 5 bases from V and 0 bases from J, with 6 bases between.

The chain links TRBV29-1 to TRBJ1-1; D possibly corresponds to TRBD1 (5 bases). V lost 6 bases to trimming and J lost 5 bases, with 22 bases between them. The CDR3 sequence is 15 residues long. Looked up from germline, CDR1 is SQVTM and CDR2 is ANQGSEA. The CDR3 sequence: CSVPSGAGGVTEAFF. Written as DNA, the CDR3 is TGCAGCGTCCCGAGCGGGGCAGGAGGGGTAACTGAAGCTTTCTTT.

In this sample, this clone turned up a few times. This chain uses TRBV27 with TRBJ2-7; 11 bases match TRBD1. CDR1 and CDR2 (germline): MNHEY, SMNVEV (reference sequence). The junction had 3 bases not matched to a gene; V was cut back by 4 bases and J by 1 base. CDR3 length: 15 amino acids. This CDR3 is CASSSGQGDSYEQYF. The CDR3 DNA follows: TGTGCCAGCAGTTCGGGACAGGGGGATTCCTACGAGCAGTACTTC.

The rearrangement joins TRBV4-3 to TRBJ2-7; 10 bases map to TRBD1. Germline lookup yields CDR1 LGHNA and CDR2 YSLEER. There are 14 residues in the CDR3. V lost 4 bases and J lost 5; bases outside the gene matches: 5. In nucleotides, the CDR3 is TGCGCCAGCAGCCCAAAAGGACAGGGGGACGAGCAGTACTTC. The encoded protein is CASSPKGQGDEQYF.

The genes are TRBV5-4 and TRBJ2-7; 8 bases map to TRBD1. The CDR3 spans 16 residues. CDR1 is SGHNT, CDR2 YYREEE, per germline (reference sequence). The J segment lost 4 bases and the V segment lost 3 bases, leaving 12 bases of the junction unmatched. The DNA for the CDR3 is TGTGCCAGCAGCTGGCAGTCGACCAGGGGGCTATACGAGCAGTACTTC. This codes for CASSWQSTRGLYEQYF.

This rearrangement joins TRBV30 to TRBJ2-3; possible D gene TRBD2, 6 bases. Per germline, CDR1 GTSNPN and CDR2 SVGIG (reference sequence). V dropped 4 bases and J dropped 10 bases, with 12 bases sitting between them. The CDR3 has 11 amino acids. CDR3 sequence: CAWIPGGAQYF. The CDR3 coding sequence is TGTGCCTGGATCCCCGGCGGGGCGCAGTATTTT.